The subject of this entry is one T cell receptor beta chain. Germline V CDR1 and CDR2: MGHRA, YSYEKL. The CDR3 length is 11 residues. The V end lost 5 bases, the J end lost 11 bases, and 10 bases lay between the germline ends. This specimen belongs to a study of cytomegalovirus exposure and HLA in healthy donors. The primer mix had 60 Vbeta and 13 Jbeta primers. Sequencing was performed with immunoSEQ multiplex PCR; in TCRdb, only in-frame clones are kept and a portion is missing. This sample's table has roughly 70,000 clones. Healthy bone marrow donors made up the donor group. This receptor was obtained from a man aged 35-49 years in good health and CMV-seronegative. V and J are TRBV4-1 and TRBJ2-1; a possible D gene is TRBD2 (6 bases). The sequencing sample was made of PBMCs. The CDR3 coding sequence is TGCGCCAGCAGCAGGGACTCCCAGCAGTTCTTC. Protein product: CASSRDSQQFF.